This T cell receptor beta chain was found in a study of T cells after yellow fever vaccination. TCRdb called the 5' RACE reads again in MiXCR, with one record for every CDR3 protein. Of 150,000 or so distinct CDR3 sequences detected, about 7% appear once; the ten largest clones hold approximately 0.64%. This clonotype was observed at least ten times. What it binds is not known. In germline, CDR1 is SGDLS, CDR2 YYNGEE. V was pared by 0 bases and J by 2 bases, with 8 bases between. The CDR3 is 14 residues long. Study conclusions and caveats: Weaker overall was a secondary response that nonetheless peaked faster, on day 5 versus 15.

The receptor comes from a man aged 30 to 39 who received the YFV17D yellow fever vaccine. The sequencing used CD4+ T cells sorted from PBMCs, collected 10 days after the yellow fever booster vaccination. The gene calls are TRBV9 and TRBJ2-5, with D possibly matching TRBD1 (6 bases). The CDR3 DNA follows: TGTGCCAGCAGCGTAGGCGGACAGCAAGAGACCCAGTACTTC. Amino acids: CASSVGGQQETQYF. Variable domain in full (rest from reference TRBV9 and TRBJ2-5): DSGVTQTPKHLITATGQRVTLRCSPRSGDLSVYWYQQSLDQGLQFLIQYYNGEERAKGNILERFSAQQFPDLHSELNLSSLELGDSALYFCASSVGGQQETQYFGPGTRLLVL.